The clone carrying this T cell receptor beta chain was seen only once. Its cognate antigen is unknown. This table comes from immunoSEQ multiplex PCR, and its TCRdb copy is limited to in-frame clones, with some not included. The sample has about 480,000 clones, approximately 79% seen once; the top ten hold 10% to 15%. The CDR3 is 14 amino acids. The data were taken from a study of shared clonotypes between healthy human individuals. The study, taken as a whole, reports: Measured sharing among donors was expected to vary with sequencing depth.

Sequencing input: PBMCs. The V gene is TRBV21-1, the J gene TRBJ1-2; the D call of TRBD1 is as the table states it, not checked on the DNA. TRBV21-1 is listed as a pseudogene. This clonotype was obtained from a woman aged 40 to 50 in good health. Some clones in this sample may be carry-over from other donors' samples. CDR3 protein: CASSKVQVNYGYTF. DNA for the CDR3: TGTGCCAGCAGCAAAGTCCAGGTTAACTATGGCTACACCTTC.